Below, 17 T cell receptor beta chains from the same sample are listed, as sequenced in a study of shared clonotypes between healthy human individuals. Assay used: immunoSEQ multiplex PCR; TCRdb lists only in-frame clones, some missing. The repertoire holds 2 million to 2.5 million clones, with under 95% as singletons. CD45RO negativity and positive selection for CCR7 defined naive CD8 cells, a population that excluded terminally differentiated effector memory CD45RA+ cells. Sequenced sample: naive CD8+ T cells from PBMCs. Receptors were obtained from a man younger than 35 in good health. Some clones in this sample may be carry-over from other donors' samples.

In its sample, this clone was seen once. This chain links TRBV5-4 with TRBJ1-2; 7 nucleotides line up with TRBD1. The CDR3 runs 14 residues. In germline, CDR1 is SGHNT, CDR2 YYREEE (reference sequence). J was trimmed by 4 bases and V by 4 bases; bases with no gene match: 7. CDR3 DNA: TGTGCCAGCAGCCCCCCGACAGGGCGCTATGGCTACACCTTC. Translation: CASSPPTGRYGYTF.

This chain links TRBV6-6 with TRBJ2-7, with TRBD1 matching over 12 bases. The CDR3 sequence is 14 residues long. With V trimmed by 2 bases and J by 7 bases, 3 bases remained unmatched. The V gene's germline CDR1 is MNHNY and CDR2 SVGAGI (reference sequence). The CDR3, as DNA: TGTGCCAGCAGTTACCGGGACAGGGGGCATGAGCAGTACTTC. Protein product: CASSYRDRGHEQYF.

The rearrangement joins TRBV18 to TRBJ2-1, with D hard to call. This CDR3 comprises 12 residues. Germline V CDR1 and CDR2: KGHSH, LQKENI. V shed 5 bases and J shed 8 bases, with 10 bases lying between them. CDR3 sequence reads: CASSTPTDEQFF. The CDR3 DNA is TGTGCCAGCTCAACGCCTACAGATGAGCAGTTCTTC. Drawing the rest from reference TRBV18 and TRBJ2-1, the complete variable domain is NAGVMQNPRHLVRRRGQEARLRCSPMKGHSHVYWYRQLPEEGLKFMVYLQKENIIDESGMPKERFSAEFPKEGPSILRIQQVVRGDSAAYFCASSTPTDEQFFGPGTRLTVL.

J is TRBJ1-1 and V is TRBV11-2; D unclear. The V gene lost 5 bases and the J gene lost 0 bases, with 13 bases spanning the gap. The CDR3 length is 15 residues. CDR1 and CDR2 from the germline V gene are SGHAT and FQNNGV. In nucleotides, the CDR3 is TGTGCCAGCAGCAGCAGCGAGGGCATGAACACTGAAGCTTTCTTT. Translation gives CASSSSEGMNTEAFF.

This clone came up once. The chain couples TRBV2 to TRBJ1-4; D may be TRBD1 (6 bases). This CDR3 spans 15 amino acids. Germline loops: CDR1 SNHLY, CDR2 FYNNEI. V was shortened by 5 bases and J by 6 bases, with 16 bases between the two germline ends. The CDR3, as DNA: TGTGCCAGCAGTTCCCGGGACAACTGGTATGAAAAACTGTTTTTT. It encodes CASSSRDNWYEKLFF.

J is TRBJ1-1 and V is TRBV6-6; possibly TRBD1 for D (5 bases). Germline V gene sequence: CDR1 MNHNY, CDR2 SVGAGI (reference sequence). This CDR3 spans 15 amino acids. Trimming took off 6 bases at V and 0 bases at J, with 14 bases between the two ends. This CDR3 reads CASSPIDSMNTEAFF. Here the CDR3 DNA reads TGTGCCAGCAGCCCAATAGACAGCATGAACACTGAAGCTTTCTTT.

The CDR3 sequence: CASSSDPLPSEAFF. CDR3 nucleotides: TGTGCCAGCAGTTCAGACCCCCTGCCCTCTGAAGCTTTCTTT. This chain connects TRBV28 to TRBJ1-1; no clear D gene. V was trimmed by 4 bases and J by 6 bases, leaving 15 bases between them. This CDR3 spans 14 amino acids. CDR1 is MDHEN and CDR2 is SYDVKM in the germline V gene.

The J gene is TRBJ2-1, the V gene TRBV4-1; D is undetermined. Trimming removed 0 bases from V and 5 bases from J, with 5 bases in between. From germline, CDR1 is MGHRA and CDR2 YSYEKL. The CDR3 contains 13 residues. The CDR3 protein is CASSQDRDNEQFF. CDR3 DNA sequence: TGCGCCAGCAGCCAAGATCGTGACAATGAGCAGTTCTTC.

The V call is TRBV27, the J call TRBJ1-2, with D possibly TRBD1 on 5 matching bases. The length of the CDR3 is 15 residues. V was shortened by 2 bases and J by 8 bases, with 18 bases between the two germline ends. In germline, CDR1 is MNHEY, CDR2 SMNVEV (reference sequence). CDR3 loop: CASSLDAGLGRGYTF. As DNA, the CDR3 is TGTGCCAGCAGTTTAGATGCAGGGCTTGGGCGCGGCTACACCTTC.

The chain couples TRBV5-1 to TRBJ2-5, with 13 bases matching TRBD2. Germline assignment: CDR1 SGHRS and CDR2 YFSETQ. J was trimmed by 2 bases and V by 2 bases; bases with no gene match: 0. This CDR3 contains 15 residues. CDR3 residues: CASSLLAGGQETQYF. DNA for the CDR3: TGCGCCAGCAGCTTACTAGCGGGAGGGCAAGAGACCCAGTACTTC.

This clone occurred once. Different DNA sequences within this sample yield the same CDR3. The chain recombines TRBV29-1 with TRBJ1-2; 12 nucleotides agree with TRBD1. Trimming removed 6 bases from V and 2 bases from J; junction bases left unmatched: 1. The CDR3 length is 13 residues. CDR1 is SQVTM, CDR2 ANQGSEA, per germline. The CDR3 DNA follows: TGCAGCGTCGGGACAGGGGGCAACTATGGCTACACCTTC. It is translated as CSVGTGGNYGYTF.

A single count supports this clone. This sequence joins TRBV14 and TRBJ2-3; D gene ambiguous. V was cut by 2 bases and J by 2 bases, with 11 bases left in between. CDR1 and CDR2 from the germline V gene are SGHDN and FVKESK. The CDR3 is made up of 15 amino acids. The CDR3 DNA reads TGTGCCAGCAGCCAAAGCATGTCGTCCACAGATACGCAGTATTTT. Translating it yields CASSQSMSSTDTQYF.

This chain uses TRBV2 with TRBJ2-3; D gene unclear. In germline, CDR1 is SNHLY, CDR2 FYNNEI. The CDR3 contains 11 residues. Trimming took 4 bases from V and 6 from J, leaving 5 bases between them. The CDR3 coding sequence is TGTGCCAGCAGTGTCCCGGATACGCAGTATTTT. It is translated as CASSVPDTQYF.

The chain joins TRBV28 to TRBJ2-7; D is possibly TRBD1 (6 bases). Trimming left V 1 base short and J 0 bases short, with 16 bases between. Germline CDR1 reads MDHEN; CDR2 reads SYDVKM. The CDR3 extends over 17 amino acids. CDR3 nucleotides: TGTGCCAGCAGTTTATTGGCAGGGGTTCCGAGCTCCTACGAGCAGTACTTC. Amino acid sequence: CASSLLAGVPSSYEQYF.

To note about this clone: The sample carries other DNA sequences with the same CDR3. This chain connects TRBV6-6 to TRBJ2-1; D ambiguous. CDR1 and CDR2 from the germline V gene are MNHNY and SVGAGI (reference sequence). CDR3 length: 14 amino acids. Trimming pared 0 bases from V and 4 bases from J, leaving 7 bases between. CDR3 loop: CASSYSSSYNEQFF. As DNA, the CDR3 is TGTGCCAGCAGTTACTCGTCGAGTTACAATGAGCAGTTCTTC.

The CDR3 loop is CAWSQQGSDEKLFF. For the CDR3, the DNA is TGTGCCTGGAGCCAACAGGGTTCGGATGAAAAACTGTTTTTT. The chain combines TRBV30 with TRBJ1-4, with D tentatively TRBD1 (6 bases). Per germline, CDR1 GTSNPN and CDR2 SVGIG (reference sequence). CDR3 length: 14 residues. V lost 3 bases, J lost 6 bases, and 14 bases lay in between. Variable domain in full (rest from reference TRBV30 and TRBJ1-4): SQTIHQWPATLVQPVGSPLSLECTVEGTSNPNLYWYRQAAGRGLQLLFYSVGIGQISSEVPQNLSASRPQDRQFILSSKKLLLSDSGFYLCAWSQQGSDEKLFFGSGTQLSVL.

This rearrangement joins TRBV9 to TRBJ1-2; tentatively, D is TRBD1 (5 bases). Germline CDR1 and CDR2: SGDLS and YYNGEE. This CDR3 has 15 amino acids. V dropped 2 bases and J dropped 8 bases, with 19 bases sitting between them. The CDR3 sequence: CASSVDNEGFPGYTF. In DNA form, the CDR3 reads TGTGCCAGCAGCGTGGACAACGAGGGGTTCCCCGGCTACACCTTC.